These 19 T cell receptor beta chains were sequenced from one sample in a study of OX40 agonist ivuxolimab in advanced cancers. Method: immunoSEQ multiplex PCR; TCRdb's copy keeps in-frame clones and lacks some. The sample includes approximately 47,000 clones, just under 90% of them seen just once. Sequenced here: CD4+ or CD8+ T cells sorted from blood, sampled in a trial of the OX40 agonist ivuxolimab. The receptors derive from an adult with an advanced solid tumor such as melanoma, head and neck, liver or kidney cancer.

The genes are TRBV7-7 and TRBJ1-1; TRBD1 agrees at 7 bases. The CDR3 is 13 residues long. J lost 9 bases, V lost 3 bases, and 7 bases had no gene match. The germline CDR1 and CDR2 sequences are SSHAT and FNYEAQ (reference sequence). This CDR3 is CASSFSTGEQAFF. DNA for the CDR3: TGTGCCAGCAGCTTTAGCACAGGGGAGCAAGCTTTCTTT.

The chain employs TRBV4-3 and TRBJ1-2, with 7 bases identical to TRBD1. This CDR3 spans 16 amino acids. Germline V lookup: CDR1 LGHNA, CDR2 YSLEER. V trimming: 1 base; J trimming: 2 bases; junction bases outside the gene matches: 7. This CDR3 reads CASSQATGPLNYGYTF. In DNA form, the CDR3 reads TGCGCCAGCAGCCAAGCGACAGGGCCCTTAAACTATGGCTACACCTTC.

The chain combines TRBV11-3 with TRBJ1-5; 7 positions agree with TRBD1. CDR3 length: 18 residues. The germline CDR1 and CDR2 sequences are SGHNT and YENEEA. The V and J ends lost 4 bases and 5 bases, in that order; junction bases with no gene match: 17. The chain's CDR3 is CASSSTRDSQSNHQPQHF. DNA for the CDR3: TGTGCCAGCAGCTCGACAAGGGACAGCCAGTCGAATCATCAGCCCCAGCATTTT.

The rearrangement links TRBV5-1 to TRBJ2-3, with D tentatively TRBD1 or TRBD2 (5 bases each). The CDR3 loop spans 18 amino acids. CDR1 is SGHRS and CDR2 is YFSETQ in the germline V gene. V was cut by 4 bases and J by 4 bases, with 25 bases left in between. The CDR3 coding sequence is TGCGCCAGCAGCCGCTTGCCGGGACCCAGTAGGGCTCCAGATACGCAGTATTTT. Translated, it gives CASSRLPGPSRAPDTQYF.

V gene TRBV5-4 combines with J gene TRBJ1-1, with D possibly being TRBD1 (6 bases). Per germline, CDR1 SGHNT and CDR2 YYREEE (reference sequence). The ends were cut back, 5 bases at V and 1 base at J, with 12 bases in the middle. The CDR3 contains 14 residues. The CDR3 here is CASSHRVSNTEAFF. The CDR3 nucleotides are TGTGCCAGCAGTCACAGGGTATCGAACACTGAAGCTTTCTTT.

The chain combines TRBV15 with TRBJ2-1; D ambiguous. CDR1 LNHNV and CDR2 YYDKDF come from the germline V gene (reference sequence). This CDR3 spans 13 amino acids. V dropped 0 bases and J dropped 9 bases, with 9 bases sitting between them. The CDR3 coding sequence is TGTGCCACCAGCAGAGAAAGGCTTGGTGAGCAGTTCTTC. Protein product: CATSRERLGEQFF.

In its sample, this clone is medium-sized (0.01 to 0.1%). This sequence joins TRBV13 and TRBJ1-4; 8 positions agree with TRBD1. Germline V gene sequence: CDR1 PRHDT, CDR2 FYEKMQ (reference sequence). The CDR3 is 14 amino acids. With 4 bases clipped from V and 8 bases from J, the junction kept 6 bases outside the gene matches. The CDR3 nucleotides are TGTGCCAGCAGCTACGGGACAGGAAACGAAAAACTGTTTTTT. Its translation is CASSYGTGNEKLFF.

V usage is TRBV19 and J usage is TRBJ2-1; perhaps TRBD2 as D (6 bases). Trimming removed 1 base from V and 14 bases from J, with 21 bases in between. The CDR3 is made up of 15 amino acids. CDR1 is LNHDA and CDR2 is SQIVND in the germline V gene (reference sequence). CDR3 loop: CASSIARPLLAHKFF. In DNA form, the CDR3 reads TGTGCCAGTAGTATAGCCCGTCCCTTACTAGCACATAAGTTCTTC.

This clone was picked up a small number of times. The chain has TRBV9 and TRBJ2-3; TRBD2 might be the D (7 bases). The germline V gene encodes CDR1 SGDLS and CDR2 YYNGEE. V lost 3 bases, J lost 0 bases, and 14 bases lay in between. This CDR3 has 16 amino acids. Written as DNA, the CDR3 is TGTGCCAGCAGCGCGGGGGCGGGGGCCAGCACAGATACGCAGTATTTT. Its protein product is CASSAGAGASTDTQYF.

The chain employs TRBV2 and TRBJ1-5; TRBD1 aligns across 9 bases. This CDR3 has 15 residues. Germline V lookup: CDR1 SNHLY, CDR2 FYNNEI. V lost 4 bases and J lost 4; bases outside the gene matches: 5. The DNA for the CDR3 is TGTGCCAGCAGTGTTGTGGGGACAGGGAATCAGCCCCAGCATTTT. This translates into CASSVVGTGNQPQHF.

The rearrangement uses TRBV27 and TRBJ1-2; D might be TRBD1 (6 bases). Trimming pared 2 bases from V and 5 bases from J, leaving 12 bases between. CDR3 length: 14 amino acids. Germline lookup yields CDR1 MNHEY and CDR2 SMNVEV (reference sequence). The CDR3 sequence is CASSLTGPGYGYTF. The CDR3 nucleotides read TGTGCCAGCAGTTTAACAGGGCCGGGTTATGGCTACACCTTC.

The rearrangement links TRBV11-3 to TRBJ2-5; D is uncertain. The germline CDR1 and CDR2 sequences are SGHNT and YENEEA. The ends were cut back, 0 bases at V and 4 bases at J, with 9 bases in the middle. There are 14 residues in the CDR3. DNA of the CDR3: TGTGCCAGCAGCTTAGATCGACGTCGAGAGACCCAGTACTTC. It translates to CASSLDRRRETQYF.

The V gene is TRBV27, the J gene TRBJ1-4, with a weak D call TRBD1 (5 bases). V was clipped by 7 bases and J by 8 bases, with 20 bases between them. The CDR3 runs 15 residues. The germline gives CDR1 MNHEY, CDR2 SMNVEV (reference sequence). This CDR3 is CASTSLGGVEEKLFF. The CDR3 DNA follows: TGTGCCAGCACCTCTTTGGGAGGGGTAGAAGAAAAACTGTTTTTT.

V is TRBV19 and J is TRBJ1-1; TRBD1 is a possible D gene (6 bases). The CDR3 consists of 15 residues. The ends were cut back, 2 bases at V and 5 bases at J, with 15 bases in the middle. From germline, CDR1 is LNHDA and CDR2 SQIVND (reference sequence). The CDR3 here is CASSILGDRLTEAFF. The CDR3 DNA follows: TGTGCCAGTAGTATATTGGGAGACAGGTTGACTGAAGCTTTCTTT.

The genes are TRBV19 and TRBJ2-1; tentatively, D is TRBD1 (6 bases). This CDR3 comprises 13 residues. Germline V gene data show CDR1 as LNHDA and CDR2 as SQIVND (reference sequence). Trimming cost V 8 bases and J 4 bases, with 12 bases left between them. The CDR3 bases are TGTGCCAGTGCGGACAGAGTATACAATGAGCAGTTCTTC. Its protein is CASADRVYNEQFF.

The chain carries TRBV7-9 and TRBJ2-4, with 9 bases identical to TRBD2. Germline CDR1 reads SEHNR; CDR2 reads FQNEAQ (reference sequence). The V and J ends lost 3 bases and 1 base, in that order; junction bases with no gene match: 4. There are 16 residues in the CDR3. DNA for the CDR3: TGTGCCAGCAGCTTCGAAGCGGGAGGTGCCAAAAACATTCAGTACTTC. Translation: CASSFEAGGAKNIQYF. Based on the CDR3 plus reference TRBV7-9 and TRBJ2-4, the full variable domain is DTGVSQNPRHKITKRGQNVTFRCDPISEHNRLYWYRQTLGQGPEFLTYFQNEAQLEKSRLLSDRFSAERPKGSFSTLEIQRTEQGDSAMYLCASSFEAGGAKNIQYFGAGTRLSVL.

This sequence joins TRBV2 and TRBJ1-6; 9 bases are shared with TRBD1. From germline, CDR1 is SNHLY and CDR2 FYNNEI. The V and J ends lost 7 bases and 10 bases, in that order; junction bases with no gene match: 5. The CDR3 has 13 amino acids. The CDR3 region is CASIGTGLSPLHF. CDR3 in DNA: TGTGCCAGCATCGGGACAGGGTTGTCACCCCTCCACTTT.

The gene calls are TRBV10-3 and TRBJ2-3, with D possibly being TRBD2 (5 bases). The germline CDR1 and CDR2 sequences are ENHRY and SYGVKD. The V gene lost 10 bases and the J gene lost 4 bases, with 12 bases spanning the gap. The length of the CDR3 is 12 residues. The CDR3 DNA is TGTGCCACCCTGGGAGCGGCAGATACGCAGTATTTT. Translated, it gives CATLGAADTQYF.

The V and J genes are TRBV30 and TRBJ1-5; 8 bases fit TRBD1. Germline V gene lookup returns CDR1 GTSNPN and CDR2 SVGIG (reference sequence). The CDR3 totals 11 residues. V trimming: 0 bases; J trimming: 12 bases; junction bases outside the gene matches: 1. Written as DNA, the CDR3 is TGTGCCTGGAGTGTGGGGACAGGCCAGCATTTT. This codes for CAWSVGTGQHF.